Each of the 8 T cell receptor beta chains below was sequenced from the same sample in a study of CD8 T cells in ankylosing spondylitis. Using its own MiXCR run on the 5' RACE reads, TCRdb lists one record per CDR3 protein. Of roughly 160,000 distinct CDR3 sequences in the sample, roughly 12% are singletons; the top ten hold almost 30%. The sequenced sample consisted of blood, either unsorted or a sorted T cell fraction (not recorded which). The receptors were sampled from a male donor with ankylosing spondylitis or in good health (not recorded which).

In its sample, this clonotype was seen many times. The chain has TRBV11-2 and TRBJ2-3; tentative D call: TRBD2 (6 bases). The CDR3 runs to 13 residues. The germline V and J ends were trimmed by 8 bases and 3 bases, with 12 bases remaining between them. Germline CDR1 is SGHAT and CDR2 is FQNNGV. The CDR3 DNA sequence: TGTGCCAGCTATAGGGAGGAAACAGATACGCAGTATTTT. This encodes CASYREETDTQYF.

The V gene is TRBV29-1, the J gene TRBJ1-2; tentatively, D is TRBD1 (5 bases). Germline CDR1 reads SQVTM; CDR2 reads ANQGSEA. The length of the CDR3 is 13 residues. V was pared by 0 bases and J by 4 bases, with 9 bases between. The CDR3 region has the DNA TGCAGCGTTGAAGATCACGGGGCCTATGGCTACACCTTC. This gives the protein CSVEDHGAYGYTF.

This clonotype has at least ten counts. The CDR3 protein is CASSFAGWDEQFF. CDR3 in DNA: TGCGCCAGCAGCTTTGCAGGATGGGATGAGCAGTTCTTC. The genes are TRBV5-1 and TRBJ2-1, with unresolved D. The CDR3 has 13 residues. Germline CDR1 SGHRS, CDR2 YFSETQ. With 2 bases removed from V and 8 bases from J, the gap between germline ends came to 11 bases.

This clonotype came up many times. The chain combines TRBV5-1 with TRBJ2-1, with 7 bases aligning to TRBD1. J gave up 6 bases and V 0 bases, and 3 bases lay outside the gene matches. This CDR3 region has 14 residues. Per germline, CDR1 SGHRS and CDR2 YFSETQ. The CDR3 reads CASSLVSGGNEQFF. The CDR3 DNA reads TGCGCCAGCAGCTTGGTATCAGGGGGCAATGAGCAGTTCTTC.

There are many counts of this clonotype. The chain recombines TRBV21-1 with TRBJ2-3; TRBD1 is the table's D call, not checked against the DNA. TRBV21-1 is flagged as a pseudogene. The CDR3 runs 18 residues. CDR3 coding DNA: TGTGCCAGCAGCAAACCCGGGACAGCTGATGAGGGCACAGATACGCAGTATTTT. It codes for CASSKPGTADEGTDTQYF.

As for this clonotype: A much larger clone lies one base from this, so it may be a read error. This chain joins TRBV7-9 and TRBJ2-1; D uncertain. The CDR3 extends over 12 amino acids. Trimming stripped 5 bases from V and 3 bases from J, with 5 bases between. Germline CDR1 is SEHNR and CDR2 is FQNEAQ (reference sequence). Here the CDR3 DNA reads TGTGCCAGCAGCCGAATCTACAATGAGCAGTTCTTC. Amino acids: CASSRIYNEQFF.

This clonotype was found a few times. The V call is TRBV20-1, the J call TRBJ2-2; maybe TRBD1 (6 bases). Germline V gives CDR1 DFQATT, CDR2 SNEGSKA (reference sequence). The CDR3 is 17 residues long. V was clipped by 1 base and J by 0 bases, with 15 bases between them. CDR3 protein: CSARAPQGRPNTGELFF. In DNA form, the CDR3 reads TGCAGTGCTAGAGCCCCCCAGGGGCGCCCGAACACCGGGGAGCTGTTTTTT.

The V call is TRBV7-9, the J call TRBJ2-1; 8 nucleotides align to TRBD1. The CDR3 extends over 15 amino acids. From germline, CDR1 is SEHNR and CDR2 FQNEAQ (reference sequence). J gave up 0 bases and V 4 bases, and 2 bases lay outside the gene matches. CDR3 in amino acids: CASSYTGGSYNEQFF. The DNA for the CDR3 is TGTGCCAGCAGCTATACAGGGGGCTCCTACAATGAGCAGTTCTTC.